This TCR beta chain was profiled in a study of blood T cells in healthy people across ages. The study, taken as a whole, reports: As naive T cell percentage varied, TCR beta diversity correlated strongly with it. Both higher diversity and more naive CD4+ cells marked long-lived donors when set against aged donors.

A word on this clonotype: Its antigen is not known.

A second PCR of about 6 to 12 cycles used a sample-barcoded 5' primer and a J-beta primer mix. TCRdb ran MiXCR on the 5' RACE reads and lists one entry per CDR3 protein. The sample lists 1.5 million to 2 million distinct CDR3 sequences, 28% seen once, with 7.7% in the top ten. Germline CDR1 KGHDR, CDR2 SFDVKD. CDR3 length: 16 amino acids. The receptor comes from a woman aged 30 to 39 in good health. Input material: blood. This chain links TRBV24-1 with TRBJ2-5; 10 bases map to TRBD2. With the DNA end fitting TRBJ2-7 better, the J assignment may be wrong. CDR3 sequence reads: CATSDFEAGGLSEQYF. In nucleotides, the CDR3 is TGTGCCACCAGTGATTTTGAAGCGGGGGGGCTCAGCGAGCAGTACTTC.